The 17 T cell receptor beta chains below were found in one sample sequenced in a study of glioma-infiltrating T cells. TCR alpha and beta CDR3 regions were amplified from RNA using iRepertoire nested multiplex PCR. TCRdb recomputed calls from the multiplex PCR reads with MiXCR, one row per CDR3 protein. The sample contains more than 85,000 distinct CDR3 sequences, less than 30% of which appear only once. Sequenced input: glioma tissue, nonneoplastic brain tissue, or PBMCs (not recorded which). These receptors were taken from a human donor with low-grade glioma or glioblastoma, undergoing nonglioma brain surgery, or in good health (not recorded which).

This clonotype was observed at least ten times. The V and J genes are TRBV29-1 and TRBJ2-7; D remains unclear. From germline, CDR1 is SQVTM and CDR2 ANQGSEA. This CDR3 contains 11 residues. CDR3: CSIPGVDEQYF. The CDR3 nucleotides are TGCTCCATCCCCGGAGTCGACGAGCAGTACTTC.

As regards this clonotype: The junction does not match germline at one end; this may be a read error. The chain is built from TRBV6-6 and TRBJ2-7; perhaps D is TRBD1 or TRBD2 (6 bases each). This CDR3 region has 12 residues. Germline CDR1 and CDR2: MNHNY and SVGAGI (reference sequence). CDR3 nucleotide sequence: TGTGCCAGTACCGGACAGCCTACTAGCTTCCTCTTC. As protein: CASTGQPTSFLF.

This clonotype has just a few counts. The J gene is TRBJ2-1, the V gene TRBV19; 7 bases agree with TRBD2. Germline-derived CDR1 and CDR2 are LNHDA and SQIVND (reference sequence). Germline trimming cut 5 bases from V and 12 bases from J; bases unmatched to any gene: 13. The CDR3 is made up of 14 amino acids. DNA for the CDR3: TGTGCCAGTAGTTTAAGCGGGGCCGGGCTGGGGCAGTTCTTC. Encoded protein: CASSLSGAGLGQFF. The complete variable domain, with remaining parts taken from reference TRBV19 and TRBJ2-1, reads DGGITQSPKYLFRKEGQNVTLSCEQNLNHDAMYWYRQDPGQGLRLIYYSQIVNDFQKGDIAEGYSVSREKKESFPLTVTSAQKNPTAFYLCASSLSGAGLGQFFGPGTRLTVL.

This clonotype was counted at least ten times. The CDR3 nucleotides are TGTGCCAGCAGTTTAGTTGCGGGCAGCACCTACGAGCAGTACTTC. Protein: CASSLVAGSTYEQYF. The genes are TRBV27 and TRBJ2-7; perhaps TRBD2 as D (5 bases). The V and J ends lost 2 bases and 2 bases respectively, with 13 bases between them. Germline V gives CDR1 MNHEY, CDR2 SMNVEV (reference sequence). This CDR3 comprises 15 residues.

This chain connects TRBV7-9 to TRBJ2-3; D is unclear. Germline CDR1 and CDR2: SEHNR and FQNEAQ (reference sequence). This CDR3 has 12 amino acids. Trimming stripped 1 base from V and 14 bases from J, with 13 bases between. Written as DNA, the CDR3 is TGTGCCAGCAGCTTAGAGTTAAGTAGTTTGTATTTT. The encoded protein is CASSLELSSLYF.

This clonotype was recorded at least ten times. V gene TRBV6-2 or TRBV6-3 combines with J gene TRBJ2-1, with 11 bases aligning to TRBD2. The trim removed 4 bases at V and 0 bases at J, leaving 11 bases unmatched. Germline lookup yields CDR1 MNHEY and CDR2 SVGEGT. This CDR3 region has 19 residues. The CDR3 sequence: CASSSIAGGPKSSYNEQFF. Here the CDR3 DNA reads TGTGCCAGCAGTTCAATAGCGGGAGGGCCCAAAAGCTCCTACAATGAGCAGTTCTTC.

The table lists this clonotype with many counts. This sequence joins TRBV2 and TRBJ2-5, with 13 bases aligning to TRBD2. Germline CDR1 SNHLY, CDR2 FYNNEI. The CDR3 runs to 15 residues. V shed 10 bases, J shed 12 bases, and the junction held 17 bases outside the gene matches. CDR3 bases: TGTGCCAACCGAAAAGAGACTAGCGGGAGGACCTTGAAGTACTTC. Translating gives CANRKETSGRTLKYF. The variable domain in full, with the rest retrieved from reference TRBV2 and TRBJ2-5, is EPEVTQTPSHQVTQMGQEVILRCVPISNHLYFYWYRQILGQKVEFLVSFYNNEISEKSEIFDDQFSVERPDGSNFTLKIRSTKLEDSAMYFCANRKETSGRTLKYFGPGTRLLVL.

A remark on this clonotype: This clone may be a read error of a much larger clone one base away. The rearrangement uses TRBV7-9 and TRBJ2-7; D is unclear. This CDR3 contains 14 residues. Looked up from germline, CDR1 is SEHNR and CDR2 is FQNEAQ (reference sequence). Trimming stripped 4 bases from V and 7 bases from J, with 17 bases between. CDR3 sequence reads: CASSSSFSYNEQYF. In DNA form, the CDR3 reads TGTGCCAGCAGCTCTAGTTTCTCCTACAATGAGCAGTACTTC.

This clonotype was detected ten times or more. The V call is TRBV20-1, the J call TRBJ1-2; TRBD1 might be the D (5 bases). The CDR3 length is 13 residues. Germline assignment: CDR1 DFQATT and CDR2 SNEGSKA (reference sequence). V was clipped by 3 bases and J by 6 bases, with 14 bases between them. The CDR3 bases are TGCAGTGCTAGTGGAGCGGGGGACGATGGCTACACCTTC. It encodes CSASGAGDDGYTF.

The chain has TRBV18 and TRBJ2-7; unclear D gene. Germline V gene lookup returns CDR1 KGHSH and CDR2 LQKENI. The CDR3 extends over 16 amino acids. Between the trimmed V and J ends, which lost 2 bases and 1 base, there was a span of 15 bases. CDR3 sequence: CASSPSIAELSYEQYF. The CDR3 nucleotides read TGTGCCAGCTCACCAAGTATCGCAGAACTTTCCTACGAGCAGTACTTC.

This clonotype occurred a few times. V and J are TRBV18 and TRBJ2-7; no definite D call. Germline assignment: CDR1 KGHSH and CDR2 LQKENI. This CDR3 spans 14 amino acids. Deletions cut 1 base from V and 5 bases from J, with 12 bases between. This chain's CDR3 is CASSPQAIRNEQYF. For the CDR3, the DNA is TGTGCCAGCTCACCACAGGCAATACGAAACGAGCAGTACTTC. Filled out from reference TRBV18 and TRBJ2-7, the complete variable domain reads NAGVMQNPRHLVRRRGQEARLRCSPMKGHSHVYWYRQLPEEGLKFMVYLQKENIIDESGMPKERFSAEFPKEGPSILRIQQVVRGDSAAYFCASSPQAIRNEQYFGPGTRLTVT.

Of note for this clonotype: It is likely a read error, because the conserved phenylalanine at the end of the CDR3 is missing. This chain links TRBV4-1 with TRBJ1-6; the D gene is possibly TRBD1 (6 bases). Per the germline V gene, CDR1 is MGHRA and CDR2 is YSYEKL. V lost 0 bases and J 9 bases, leaving 12 bases between the germline ends. The CDR3 runs 15 residues. Here the CDR3 reads CASSQEGAGGSPLHS. The CDR3 DNA reads TGCGCCAGCAGCCAAGAGGGGGCAGGAGGTTCACCCCTCCACTCT.

This clonotype was counted ten times or more. The chain carries TRBV20-1 and TRBJ2-7, with D possibly being TRBD1 (5 bases). V dropped 3 bases and J dropped 0 bases, with 12 bases sitting between them. Germline CDR1 and CDR2: DFQATT and SNEGSKA (reference sequence). This CDR3 spans 14 amino acids. Written as DNA, the CDR3 is TGCAGTGCTAGCCGGGCCAGGGCCTCCTACGAGCAGTACTTC. It codes for CSASRARASYEQYF.

At least ten counts were recorded for this clonotype. The chain joins TRBV28 to TRBJ2-3; 12 bases are shared with TRBD2. CDR3 size: 20 residues. From germline, CDR1 is MDHEN and CDR2 SYDVKM. J lost 5 bases, V lost 5 bases, and 20 bases had no gene match. The CDR3 coding sequence is TGTGCCAGCAGTCCCCTCCTTGGAGCAGGGAAGGGACTAGCGGGAGATACGCAGTATTTT. It is translated as CASSPLLGAGKGLAGDTQYF.

Turning to this clonotype: A read error is possible here, since a much larger clone lies one base away. The rearrangement joins TRBV5-1 to TRBJ2-7; the D gene could be TRBD1 or TRBD2 (5 bases each). Germline values: CDR1 SGHRS, CDR2 YFSETQ. This CDR3 region has 13 residues. The CDR3 reads CAGRGVAPEEQYF. The CDR3 nucleotides read TGCGCCGGCAGAGGGGTAGCTCCTGAGGAGCAGTACTTC.

This clonotype was recorded at least ten times. The chain recombines TRBV6-5 with TRBJ1-2; 8 bases align to TRBD1. This CDR3 is built from 14 residues. CDR1 is MNHEY, CDR2 SVGAGI, per germline. V was pared by 2 bases and J by 6 bases, with 5 bases of the junction left unmatched. CDR3 in amino acids: CASSYPDRVHGYTF. Written as DNA, the CDR3 is TGTGCCAGCAGTTACCCGGACAGGGTCCATGGCTACACCTTC.

This clonotype appeared many times. The rearrangement uses TRBV6-2 or TRBV6-3 and TRBJ2-7; D is uncertain. The CDR3 is made up of 16 amino acids. The germline V and J ends were trimmed by 0 bases and 3 bases, with 15 bases remaining between them. Germline CDR1 MNHEY, CDR2 SVGEGT. The CDR3 DNA sequence: TGTGCCAGCAGTTACTCGCTAGTCCCAGTCGGCTACGAGCAGTACTTC. As protein: CASSYSLVPVGYEQYF.